This T cell receptor (beta chain) derives from a study of control samples from healthy donors and cancer patients. The data were produced by immunoSEQ multiplex PCR, yet TCRdb's version contains in-frame clones alone and is incomplete. The sample records 100,000 to 150,000 clones, approximately 92% being singletons. The ends were cut back, 4 bases at V and 0 bases at J, with 7 bases in the middle. The CDR3 consists of 14 residues. Germline loops: CDR1 SNHLY, CDR2 FYNNEI. This clonotype was sampled from a woman between 50 and 59 years old in good health. The rearrangement links TRBV2 to TRBJ1-3; the D is unclear. Material: blood. The CDR3 is CASSVASSGNTIYF. The CDR3 DNA reads as TGTGCCAGCAGTGTAGCCAGCTCTGGAAACACCATATATTTT.